These 20 T cell receptor beta chains were sequenced from one sample in a study of early T cells in non-severe SARS-CoV-2 infection. Each CDR3 protein is one row after TCRdb ran MiXCR on the 5' RACE reads. The sample consists of about 44,000 distinct CDR3 sequences, 20% to 25% of them appearing once. This specimen was whole blood, taken at baseline. The origin of the receptors is an adult who was a healthcare worker with PCR-confirmed SARS-CoV-2 infection or an uninfected control (not recorded which).

The chain is built from TRBV6-5 and TRBJ1-6; D not certain. Trimming cost V 2 bases and J 10 bases, with 12 bases left between them. CDR1 and CDR2 from the germline V gene are MNHEY and SVGAGI. CDR3 length: 14 residues. The CDR3 region is CASSYPAEGSPLHF. CDR3 nucleotide sequence: TGTGCCAGCAGTTACCCGGCGGAAGGATCACCCCTCCACTTT.

This chain joins TRBV7-2 and TRBJ1-2, with a tentative D call TRBD1 (6 bases). CDR1 and CDR2 from the germline V gene are SGHTA and FQGNSA. The CDR3 totals 15 residues. The V gene lost 4 bases and the J gene lost 4 bases, with 16 bases spanning the gap. Here the CDR3 DNA reads TGTGCCAGCAGCTACCAAGCGACAGGAAGCTATGGCTACACCTTC. Translating gives CASSYQATGSYGYTF.

This clonotype was counted between two and nine times. The chain recombines TRBV5-7 with TRBJ2-3; 11 bases align to TRBD2. TRBV5-7 qualifies as an ORF whose function is uncertain. CDR3 length: 16 amino acids. The junction had 7 bases not matched to a gene; V was cut back by 3 bases and J by 4 bases. CDR3 loop: CASSSKTSGAPDTQYF. The CDR3 DNA follows: TGTGCCAGCAGCTCCAAGACTAGCGGGGCACCAGATACGCAGTATTTT.

This CDR3 reads CAWSTGTANTEAFF. The CDR3 DNA follows: TGTGCCTGGAGCACCGGGACAGCGAACACTGAAGCTTTCTTT. The genes are TRBV30 and TRBJ1-1; 7 nucleotides align to TRBD1. The CDR3 has 14 residues. CDR1 and CDR2 (germline): GTSNPN, SVGIG (reference sequence). Trimming cost V 3 bases and J 1 base; bases outside gene matches: 5.

In its sample, this clonotype was seen a few times. The V call is TRBV12-3 or TRBV12-4, the J call TRBJ2-7; 8 nucleotides align to TRBD1. J lost 0 bases, V lost 5 bases, and 9 bases had no gene match. The CDR3 has 16 amino acids. The CDR3, as DNA: TGTGCCAGCAGTCCCCGGACAGGGTCGAGCTCCTACGAGCAGTACTTC. As protein: CASSPRTGSSSYEQYF.

This clonotype was picked up a small number of times. The chain is built from TRBV6-5 and TRBJ1-5; no definite D call. Germline V gene sequence: CDR1 MNHEY, CDR2 SVGAGI. V was trimmed by 4 bases and J by 4 bases, leaving 5 bases between them. The CDR3 covers 12 residues. The CDR3 reads CASSSTNQPQHF. DNA of the CDR3: TGTGCCAGCAGTTCCACGAATCAGCCCCAGCATTTT.

This rearrangement joins TRBV29-1 to TRBJ1-2, with a tentative D call TRBD1 (5 bases). The CDR3 consists of 12 residues. The V gene lost 5 bases and the J gene lost 5 bases, with 12 bases spanning the gap. Germline CDR1 and CDR2: SQVTM and ANQGSEA. DNA of the CDR3: TGCAGCGTTTCCCCAGGGACTTATGGCTACACCTTC. This sequence encodes CSVSPGTYGYTF.

The CDR3 here is CASSYSGNYHEFF. The CDR3 nucleotides read TGTGCCAGCAGTTACTCGGGCAACTACCATGAGTTCTTC. The chain carries TRBV6-6 and TRBJ2-1; D remains ambiguous. V lost 0 bases and J lost 14, with 14 bases in between. CDR1 MNHNY and CDR2 SVGAGI come from the germline V gene (reference sequence). This CDR3 is built from 13 residues.

CDR3 sequence: CASSPPAGTDTQYF. In DNA form, the CDR3 reads TGTGCCAGCTCACCACCGGCAGGTACAGATACGCAGTATTTT. This sequence joins TRBV18 and TRBJ2-3; D is uncertain. CDR3 length: 14 residues. V lost 0 bases to trimming and J lost 3 bases, with 7 bases between them. Germline V lookup: CDR1 KGHSH, CDR2 LQKENI.

The rearrangement joins TRBV18 to TRBJ2-5; D call uncertain. Trimming removed 2 bases from V and 5 bases from J, with 3 bases in between. Germline CDR1 reads KGHSH; CDR2 reads LQKENI. The CDR3 length is 11 residues. Here the CDR3 DNA reads TGTGCCAGCTCACCATCGGAGACCCAGTACTTC. Translating it yields CASSPSETQYF.

V usage is TRBV29-1 and J usage is TRBJ1-1; a weak D match, TRBD1 (6 bases). CDR3 length equals 10 residues. The V gene lost 6 bases and the J gene lost 8 bases, with 10 bases spanning the gap. Per germline, CDR1 SQVTM and CDR2 ANQGSEA. The CDR3 is CSVVTGEAFF. Written as DNA, the CDR3 is TGCAGCGTAGTGACAGGAGAAGCTTTCTTT.

The chain employs TRBV6-5 and TRBJ2-1; D ambiguous. Germline values: CDR1 MNHEY, CDR2 SVGAGI. This CDR3 comprises 15 residues. The ends were cut back, 5 bases at V and 8 bases at J, with 19 bases in the middle. The CDR3 here is CASSPLSSSGDEQFF. The CDR3 region has the DNA TGTGCCAGCAGTCCCTTATCGTCCTCGGGCGATGAGCAGTTCTTC.

This clonotype has just a few counts. The gene calls are TRBV11-2 and TRBJ2-5, with D perhaps matching TRBD2 (6 bases). This CDR3 is built from 15 residues. CDR1 is SGHAT, CDR2 FQNNGV, per germline. Trimming cost V 1 base and J 2 bases, with 11 bases left between them. In DNA form, the CDR3 reads TGTGCCAGCAGCTTAGCTGCTAGCGCTCAAGAGACCCAGTACTTC. Its translation: CASSLAASAQETQYF.

There are a few counts of this clonotype. The gene calls are TRBV7-9 and TRBJ1-2; D not resolved. Trimming shortened V by 1 base and J by 0 bases, and 6 bases separated the two germline ends. Looked up from germline, CDR1 is SEHNR and CDR2 is FQNEAQ (reference sequence). CDR3 length: 14 residues. CDR3 sequence: CASSLEPANYGYTF. The CDR3 coding sequence is TGTGCCAGCAGCTTAGAGCCAGCTAACTATGGCTACACCTTC.

This chain joins TRBV7-2 and TRBJ2-1; TRBD2 might be the D (6 bases). The V end lost 5 bases, the J end lost 6 bases, and 17 bases lay between the germline ends. This CDR3 region has 15 residues. CDR1 is SGHTA and CDR2 is FQGNSA in the germline V gene. The CDR3 bases are TGTGCCAGCAGCAAAGGAACCGGGACTCGCAATGAGCAGTTCTTC. This codes for CASSKGTGTRNEQFF.

The chain is built from TRBV3-1 and TRBJ1-2; D possibly corresponds to TRBD1 (5 bases). From germline, CDR1 is LGHDT and CDR2 YNNKEL (reference sequence). This CDR3 has 14 residues. Trimming took off 3 bases at V and 3 bases at J, with 11 bases between the two ends. In DNA form, the CDR3 reads TGTGCCAGCAGCCAGGACACTCTCTACTATGGCTACACCTTC. Translated: CASSQDTLYYGYTF.

DNA of the CDR3: TGTGCCAGCGCCCGGGGCTCCTACAATGAGCAGTTCTTC. This codes for CASARGSYNEQFF. This chain connects TRBV6-6 to TRBJ2-1; D perhaps matches TRBD2 (5 bases). The CDR3 spans 13 residues. V was cut by 8 bases and J by 0 bases, with 8 bases left in between. Germline CDR1 MNHNY, CDR2 SVGAGI (reference sequence).

This clonotype was seen repeatedly, ten times or more. This chain links TRBV2 with TRBJ1-6; 9 bases align to TRBD1. In germline, CDR1 is SNHLY, CDR2 FYNNEI. Trimming removed 1 base from V and 7 bases from J; junction bases left unmatched: 2. This CDR3 has 15 amino acids. Here the CDR3 reads CASSEEGTGNSPLHF. The CDR3 DNA sequence: TGTGCCAGCAGTGAAGAAGGGACAGGGAATTCACCCCTCCACTTT.

The V and J genes are TRBV12-3 or TRBV12-4 and TRBJ2-7; a weak D match, TRBD1 (5 bases). V lost 6 bases to trimming and J lost 2 bases, with 17 bases between them. This CDR3 spans 15 amino acids. Here the CDR3 reads CASSFPRQGTYEQYF. CDR3 in DNA: TGTGCCAGCAGCTTCCCCCGGCAGGGTACCTACGAGCAGTACTTC.

This clonotype was detected many times. This chain connects TRBV5-1 to TRBJ2-5; 7 nucleotides align to TRBD1. Trimming removed 2 bases from V and 4 bases from J; junction bases left unmatched: 5. Germline V gene sequence: CDR1 SGHRS, CDR2 YFSETQ. The CDR3 spans 14 residues. This chain's CDR3 is CASSFEGARETQYF. CDR3 DNA sequence: TGCGCCAGCAGCTTCGAGGGGGCGAGAGAGACCCAGTACTTC.